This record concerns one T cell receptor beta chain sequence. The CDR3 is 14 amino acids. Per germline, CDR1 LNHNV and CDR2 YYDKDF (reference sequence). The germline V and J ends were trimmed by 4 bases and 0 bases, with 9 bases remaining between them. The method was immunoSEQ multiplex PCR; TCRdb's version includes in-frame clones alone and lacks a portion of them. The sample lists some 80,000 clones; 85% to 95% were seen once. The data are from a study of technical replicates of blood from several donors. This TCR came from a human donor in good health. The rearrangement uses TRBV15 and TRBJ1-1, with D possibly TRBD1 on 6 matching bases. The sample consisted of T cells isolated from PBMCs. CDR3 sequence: CATSKDSMNTEAFF. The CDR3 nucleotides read TGTGCCACCAGCAAGGACAGCATGAACACTGAAGCTTTCTTT.